A single sample gave rise to the 9 T cell receptor beta chains below, sequenced in a study of technical replicates of blood from a handful of donors. The method was immunoSEQ multiplex PCR; TCRdb's version includes in-frame clones alone and lacks a portion of them. The table shows around 80,000 clones, with around nine tenths occurring only once. Sequenced sample: T cells isolated from PBMCs. Every receptor here comes from a human donor in good health.

The chain uses TRBV5-1 and TRBJ2-5, with TRBD2 identical over 7 bases. This CDR3 has 14 residues. Trimming cost V 5 bases and J 3 bases; bases outside gene matches: 7. From germline, CDR1 is SGHRS and CDR2 YFSETQ. CDR3 amino acids: CASRRGGGEETQYF. The DNA of the CDR3 is TGCGCCAGCAGGCGCGGGGGAGGGGAAGAGACCCAGTACTTC.

This rearrangement joins TRBV27 to TRBJ2-7; 8 positions agree with TRBD1. The CDR3 is made up of 16 amino acids. Germline assignment: CDR1 MNHEY and CDR2 SMNVEV (reference sequence). Losses at the gene ends were 3 bases for V and 3 bases for J; bases not matched to a gene: 10. The CDR3 DNA is TGTGCCAGCAGTTTGAGCCCGGGGACAGGACTCTACGAGCAGTACTTC. This translates into CASSLSPGTGLYEQYF.

The genes are TRBV5-8 and TRBJ1-1, with D perhaps matching TRBD1 (5 bases). Trimming left V 0 bases short and J 1 base short, with 10 bases between. The CDR3 runs to 15 residues. Germline CDR1 is SGHTS and CDR2 is YDEGEE. The chain's CDR3 is CASSLGGGTNTEAFF. As DNA, the CDR3 is TGTGCCAGCAGCTTGGGTGGGGGGACGAACACTGAAGCTTTCTTT. The whole variable domain, remainder taken from reference TRBV5-8 and TRBJ1-1, is EAGVTQSPTHLIKTRGQQATLRCSPISGHTSVYWYQQALGLGLQFLLWYDEGEERNRGNFPPRFSGRQFPNYSSELNVNALELEDSALYLCASSLGGGTNTEAFFGQGTRLTVV.

The rearrangement links TRBV15 to TRBJ1-1; the D gene is possibly TRBD1 (6 bases). V lost 0 bases, J lost 3 bases, and 14 bases lay in between. CDR3 length: 16 residues. The germline V gene encodes CDR1 LNHNV and CDR2 YYDKDF (reference sequence). The CDR3 bases are TGTGCCACCAGCAGAGATCTAGGGGGTAGGGACACTGAAGCTTTCTTT. This sequence encodes CATSRDLGGRDTEAFF.

This clone was found a few times. This sequence joins TRBV4-2 and TRBJ2-2; the D is unclear. The CDR3 is 13 amino acids. Trimming removed 8 bases from V and 2 bases from J, with 9 bases in between. Germline-derived CDR1 and CDR2 are LGHNA and YNFKEQ. The CDR3 region is CASEHHNTGELFF. CDR3 coding DNA: TGTGCCAGCGAACACCATAACACCGGGGAGCTGTTTTTT.

The V call is TRBV28, the J call TRBJ1-5; 7 bases map to TRBD1. Germline V gene sequence: CDR1 MDHEN, CDR2 SYDVKM. The CDR3 length is 14 residues. Unmatched junction bases numbered 5, after V lost 5 bases and J lost 4 bases. CDR3 sequence reads: CASSAGTANQPQHF. In DNA, the CDR3 is TGTGCCAGCAGTGCTGGGACAGCTAATCAGCCCCAGCATTTT.

In DNA form, the CDR3 reads TGTGCCAGCAGTTACTCGAGAGGTGCCGGGGAGCTGTTTTTT. This gives the protein CASSYSRGAGELFF. The chain links TRBV6-5 to TRBJ2-2; no clear D gene. The CDR3 spans 14 residues. Germline V CDR1 and CDR2: MNHEY, SVGAGI. The V gene lost 0 bases and the J gene lost 6 bases, with 8 bases spanning the gap.

The rearrangement uses TRBV6-6 and TRBJ2-7, with TRBD2 matching 11 bases. The CDR3 extends over 15 amino acids. The V segment lost 0 bases and the J segment 2 bases; nucleotides outside the gene matches: 0. Germline V lookup: CDR1 MNHNY, CDR2 SVGAGI (reference sequence). CDR3 residues: CASSYSTSGAYEQYF. The CDR3 bases are TGTGCCAGCAGTTACTCGACTAGCGGGGCCTACGAGCAGTACTTC.

The chain couples TRBV19 to TRBJ1-4, with 8 bases that match TRBD1. J lost 5 bases, V lost 4 bases, and 15 bases had no gene match. This CDR3 is 18 amino acids long. Germline V gene sequence: CDR1 LNHDA, CDR2 SQIVND (reference sequence). The CDR3 loop is CASSTLDRDGYPNEKLFF. The CDR3 bases are TGTGCCAGTAGTACCCTGGACAGGGACGGATACCCGAATGAAAAACTGTTTTTT.